This entry is about one TCR beta chain. Germline assignment: CDR1 SGHDN and CDR2 FVKESK. Trimming stripped 4 bases from V and 4 bases from J, with 5 bases between. The CDR3 has 13 residues. The sample originates from a study of blood T cell repertoires in COVID-19. Study-wide context: From T cells, B-cell-depleted T cells, or PBMCs came the material, which was cDNA or gDNA.

Original handling: Nucleated cell counts were estimated from reference gene primer amplification. The protocol was immunoSEQ multiplex PCR, while the TCRdb copy is restricted to in-frame clones and leaves out a portion. V, J and clone size were drawn from that table, and D and trimming were deduced from the DNA. The sample lists under 150,000 clones; 80% to 85% were seen once. The specimen was peripheral blood. This TCR was sampled from a man between 60 and 75 years old with acute or convalescent COVID-19. The rearrangement uses TRBV14 and TRBJ2-6, with TRBD2 as a possible D gene (5 bases). CDR3 loop: CASSPGGANVLTF. DNA for the CDR3: TGTGCCAGCAGCCCGGGGGGGGCCAACGTCCTGACTTTC.